This T cell receptor (beta chain) is from a study of blood T cell repertoires in COVID-19. Turning to the study itself: Whether acute or convalescent, the COVID-19 samples came from the United States, Italy and Spain.

Germline CDR1 is GTSNPN and CDR2 is SVGIG (reference sequence). Trimming at V came to 5 bases and at J to 2 bases, leaving 4 bases not matched to a gene. This CDR3 contains 14 residues. Methods used by the authors: Amplification of reference gene primers was used by the study to estimate nucleated cell counts. Using immunoSEQ multiplex PCR, the repertoire was profiled, and TCRdb retains in-frame clones only, with some absent. V and J calls and clone size follow that table, whereas D and trimming were derived from the DNA. The sample includes 230,000 or so clones, around 80% of them seen just once. The TCR originated in a human donor in a cohort sampled during active COVID-19. The chain is built from TRBV30 and TRBJ2-1; 9 positions agree with TRBD2. Sequenced sample: peripheral blood. Here the CDR3 DNA reads TGTGCCTGGGATGCTAGCGGGGCCTACAATGAGCAGTTCTTC. Its translation is CAWDASGAYNEQFF.